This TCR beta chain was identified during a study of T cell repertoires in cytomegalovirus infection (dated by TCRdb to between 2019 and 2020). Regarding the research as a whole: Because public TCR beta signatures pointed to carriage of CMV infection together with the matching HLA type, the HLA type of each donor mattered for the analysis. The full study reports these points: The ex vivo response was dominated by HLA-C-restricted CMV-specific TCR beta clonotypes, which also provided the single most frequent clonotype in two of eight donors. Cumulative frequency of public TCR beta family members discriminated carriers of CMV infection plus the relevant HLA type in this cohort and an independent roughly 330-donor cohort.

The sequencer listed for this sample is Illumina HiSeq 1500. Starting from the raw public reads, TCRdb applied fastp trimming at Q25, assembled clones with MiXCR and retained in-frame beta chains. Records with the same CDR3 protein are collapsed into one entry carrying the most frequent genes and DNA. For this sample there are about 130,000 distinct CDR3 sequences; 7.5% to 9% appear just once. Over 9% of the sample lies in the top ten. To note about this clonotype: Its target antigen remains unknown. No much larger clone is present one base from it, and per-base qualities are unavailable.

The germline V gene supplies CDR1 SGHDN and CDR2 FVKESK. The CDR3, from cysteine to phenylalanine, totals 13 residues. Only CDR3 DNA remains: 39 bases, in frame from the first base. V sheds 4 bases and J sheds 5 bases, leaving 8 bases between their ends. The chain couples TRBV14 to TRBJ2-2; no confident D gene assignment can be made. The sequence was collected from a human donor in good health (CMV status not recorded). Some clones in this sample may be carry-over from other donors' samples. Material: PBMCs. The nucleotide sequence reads TGTGCCAGCAGCCGAGACTGGACCGGGGAGCTGTTTTTT. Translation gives CASSRDWTGELFF. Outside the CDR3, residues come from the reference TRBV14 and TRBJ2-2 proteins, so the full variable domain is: EAGVTQFPSHSVIEKGQTVTLRCDPISGHDNLYWYRRVMGKEIKFLLHFVKESKQDESGMPNNRFLAERTGGTYSTLKVQPAELEDSGVYFCASSRDWTGELFFGEGSRLTVL.